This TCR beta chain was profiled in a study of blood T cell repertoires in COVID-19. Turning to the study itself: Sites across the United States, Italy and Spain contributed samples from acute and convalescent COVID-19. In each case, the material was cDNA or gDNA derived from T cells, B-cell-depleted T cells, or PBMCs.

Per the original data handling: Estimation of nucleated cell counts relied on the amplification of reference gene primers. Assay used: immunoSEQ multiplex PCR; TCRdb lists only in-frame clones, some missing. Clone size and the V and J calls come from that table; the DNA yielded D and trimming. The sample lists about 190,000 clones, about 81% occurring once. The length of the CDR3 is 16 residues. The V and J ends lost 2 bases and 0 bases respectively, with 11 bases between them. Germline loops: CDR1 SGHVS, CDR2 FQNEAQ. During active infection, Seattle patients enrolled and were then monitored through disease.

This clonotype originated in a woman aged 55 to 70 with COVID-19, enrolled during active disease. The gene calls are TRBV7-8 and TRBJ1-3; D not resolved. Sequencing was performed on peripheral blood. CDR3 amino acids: CASSLNPGSSGNTIYF. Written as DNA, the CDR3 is TGTGCCAGCAGCTTAAACCCCGGGAGCTCTGGAAACACCATATATTTT.